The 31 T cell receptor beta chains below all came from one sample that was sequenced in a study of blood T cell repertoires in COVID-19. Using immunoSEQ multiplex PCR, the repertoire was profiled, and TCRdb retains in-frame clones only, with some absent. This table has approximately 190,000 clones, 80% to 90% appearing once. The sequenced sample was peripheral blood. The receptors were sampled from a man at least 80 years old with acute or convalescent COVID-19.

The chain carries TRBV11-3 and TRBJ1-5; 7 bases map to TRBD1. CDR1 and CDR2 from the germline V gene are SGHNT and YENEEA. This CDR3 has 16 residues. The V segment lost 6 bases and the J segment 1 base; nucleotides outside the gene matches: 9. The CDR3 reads CASRTQGDWSNQPQHF. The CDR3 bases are TGTGCCAGCAGGACCCAGGGGGATTGGAGCAATCAGCCCCAGCATTTT.

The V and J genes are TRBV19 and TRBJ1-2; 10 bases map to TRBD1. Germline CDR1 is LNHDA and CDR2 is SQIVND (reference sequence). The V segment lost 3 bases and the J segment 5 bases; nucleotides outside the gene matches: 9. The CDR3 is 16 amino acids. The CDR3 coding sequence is TGTGCCAGTAGTATGGACAGGGGGAGTTTTTGGTATGGCTACACCTTC. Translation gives CASSMDRGSFWYGYTF.

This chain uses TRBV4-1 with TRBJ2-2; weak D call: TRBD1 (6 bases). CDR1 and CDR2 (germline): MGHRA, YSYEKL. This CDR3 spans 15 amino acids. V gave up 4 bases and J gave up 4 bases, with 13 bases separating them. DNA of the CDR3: TGCGCCAGCAGCCCCCAGGGGATAGGCACCGGGGAGCTGTTTTTT. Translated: CASSPQGIGTGELFF.

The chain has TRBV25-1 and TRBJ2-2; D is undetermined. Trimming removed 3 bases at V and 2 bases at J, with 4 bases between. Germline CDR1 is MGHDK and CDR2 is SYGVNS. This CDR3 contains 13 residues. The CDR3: CASSDYNTGELFF. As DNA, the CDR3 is TGTGCCAGCAGTGACTATAACACCGGGGAGCTGTTTTTT.

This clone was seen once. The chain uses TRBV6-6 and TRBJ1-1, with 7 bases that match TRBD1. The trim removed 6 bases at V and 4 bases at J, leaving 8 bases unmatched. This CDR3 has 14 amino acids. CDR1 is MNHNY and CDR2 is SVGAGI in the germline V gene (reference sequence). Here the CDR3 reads CASSPGQLSTEAFF. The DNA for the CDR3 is TGTGCCAGCAGCCCGGGACAGTTGTCCACTGAAGCTTTCTTT.

Here the CDR3 DNA reads TGCGCCAGCAGCCTGGGACTAAATTCTAACTATGGCTACACCTTC. It is translated as CASSLGLNSNYGYTF. The J gene is TRBJ1-2, the V gene TRBV4-3, with D possibly matching TRBD1 (5 bases). Deletions cut 4 bases from V and 0 bases from J, with 12 bases between. CDR3 length: 15 residues. The germline CDR1 and CDR2 sequences are LGHNA and YSLEER.

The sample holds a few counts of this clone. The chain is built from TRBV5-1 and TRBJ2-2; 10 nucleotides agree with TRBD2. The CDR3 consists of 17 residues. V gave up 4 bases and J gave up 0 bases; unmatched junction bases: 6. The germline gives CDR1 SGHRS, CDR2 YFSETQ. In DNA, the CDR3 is TGCGCCAGCAGCCCCTCCACTAGCGGGACGAACACCGGGGAGCTGTTTTTT. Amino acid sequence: CASSPSTSGTNTGELFF.

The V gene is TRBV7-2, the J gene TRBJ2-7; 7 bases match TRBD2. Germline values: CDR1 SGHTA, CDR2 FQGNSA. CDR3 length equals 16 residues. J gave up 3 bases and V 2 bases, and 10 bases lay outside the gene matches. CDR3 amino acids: CASSLPGLRRGYEQYF. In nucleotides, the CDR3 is TGTGCCAGCAGCTTACCGGGACTACGAAGGGGCTACGAGCAGTACTTC.

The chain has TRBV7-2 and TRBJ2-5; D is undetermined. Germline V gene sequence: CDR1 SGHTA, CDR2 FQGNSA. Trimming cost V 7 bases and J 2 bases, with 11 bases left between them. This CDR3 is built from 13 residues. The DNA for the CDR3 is TGTGCCAGCACCACCTATCAACAAGAGACCCAGTACTTC. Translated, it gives CASTTYQQETQYF.

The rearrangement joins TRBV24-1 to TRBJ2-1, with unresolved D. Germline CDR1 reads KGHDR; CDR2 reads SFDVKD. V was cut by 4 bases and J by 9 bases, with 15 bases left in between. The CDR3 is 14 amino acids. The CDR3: CATSETADSPEQFF. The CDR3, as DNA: TGTGCCACCAGTGAGACCGCAGACTCACCTGAGCAGTTCTTC.

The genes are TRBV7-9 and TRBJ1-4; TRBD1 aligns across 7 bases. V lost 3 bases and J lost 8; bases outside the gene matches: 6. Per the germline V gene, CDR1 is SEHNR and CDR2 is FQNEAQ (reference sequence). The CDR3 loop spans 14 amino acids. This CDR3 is CASSFTRDSEKLFF. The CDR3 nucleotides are TGTGCCAGCAGCTTCACCCGGGACAGCGAAAAACTGTTTTTT.

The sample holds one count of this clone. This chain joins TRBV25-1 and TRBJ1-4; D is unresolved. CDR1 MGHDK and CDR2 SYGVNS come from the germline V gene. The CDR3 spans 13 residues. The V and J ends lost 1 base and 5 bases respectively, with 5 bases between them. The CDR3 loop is CASSESRNEKLFF. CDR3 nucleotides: TGTGCCAGCAGTGAATCCCGGAATGAAAAACTGTTTTTT.

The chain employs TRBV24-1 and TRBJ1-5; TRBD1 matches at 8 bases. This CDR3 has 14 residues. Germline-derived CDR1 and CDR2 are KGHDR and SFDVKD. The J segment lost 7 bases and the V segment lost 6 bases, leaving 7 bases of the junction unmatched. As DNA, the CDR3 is TGTGCCACCAGTAAAACTGGACAGGGCCAGCCCCAGCATTTT. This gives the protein CATSKTGQGQPQHF.

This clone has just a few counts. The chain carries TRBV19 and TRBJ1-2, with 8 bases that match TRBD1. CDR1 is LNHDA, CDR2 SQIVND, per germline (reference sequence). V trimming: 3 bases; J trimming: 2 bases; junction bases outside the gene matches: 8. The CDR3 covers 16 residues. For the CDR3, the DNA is TGTGCCAGTAGTATCTCTACGCAGGGGGCGAACTATGGCTACACCTTC. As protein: CASSISTQGANYGYTF.

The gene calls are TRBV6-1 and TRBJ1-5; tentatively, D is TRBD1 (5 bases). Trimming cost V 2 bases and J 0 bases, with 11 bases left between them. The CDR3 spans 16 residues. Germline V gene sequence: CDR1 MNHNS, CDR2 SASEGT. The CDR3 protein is CASSERGSYSNQPQHF. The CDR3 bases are TGTGCCAGCAGTGAAAGGGGTAGTTATAGCAATCAGCCCCAGCATTTT.

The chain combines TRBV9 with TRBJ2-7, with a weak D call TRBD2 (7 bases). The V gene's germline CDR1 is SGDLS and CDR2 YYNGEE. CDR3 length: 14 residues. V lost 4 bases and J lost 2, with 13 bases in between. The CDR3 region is CASSLGGGTYEQYF. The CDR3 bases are TGTGCCAGCAGCTTAGGGGGGGGCACCTACGAGCAGTACTTC. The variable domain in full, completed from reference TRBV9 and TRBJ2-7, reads DSGVTQTPKHLITATGQRVTLRCSPRSGDLSVYWYQQSLDQGLQFLIQYYNGEERAKGNILERFSAQQFPDLHSELNLSSLELGDSALYFCASSLGGGTYEQYFGPGTRLTVT.

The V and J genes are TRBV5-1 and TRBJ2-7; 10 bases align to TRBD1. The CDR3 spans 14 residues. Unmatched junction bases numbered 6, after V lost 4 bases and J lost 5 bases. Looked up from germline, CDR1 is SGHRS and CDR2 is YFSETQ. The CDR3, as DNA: TGCGCCAGCAGCAGGACAGGGGGGCTAAACGAGCAGTACGTC. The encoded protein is CASSRTGGLNEQYV.

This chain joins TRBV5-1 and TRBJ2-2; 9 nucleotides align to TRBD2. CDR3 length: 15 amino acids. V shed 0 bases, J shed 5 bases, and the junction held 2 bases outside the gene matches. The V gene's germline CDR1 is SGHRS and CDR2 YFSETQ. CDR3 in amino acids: CASSLGTSVTGELFF. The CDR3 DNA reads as TGCGCCAGCAGCTTGGGGACTAGCGTTACCGGGGAGCTGTTTTTT.

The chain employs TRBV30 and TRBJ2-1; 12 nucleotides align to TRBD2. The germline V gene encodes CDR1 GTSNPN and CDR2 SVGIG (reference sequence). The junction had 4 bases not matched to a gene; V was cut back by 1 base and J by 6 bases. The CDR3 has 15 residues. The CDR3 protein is CAWSAGLAGSNEQFF. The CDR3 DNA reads TGTGCCTGGAGTGCCGGACTAGCGGGATCCAATGAGCAGTTCTTC.

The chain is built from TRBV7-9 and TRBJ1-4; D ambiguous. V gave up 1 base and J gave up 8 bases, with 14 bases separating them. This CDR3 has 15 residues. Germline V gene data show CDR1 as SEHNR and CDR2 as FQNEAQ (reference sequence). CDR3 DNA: TGTGCCAGCAGCTTAGTGGAGGACTTCGGGGAAAAACTGTTTTTT. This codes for CASSLVEDFGEKLFF.

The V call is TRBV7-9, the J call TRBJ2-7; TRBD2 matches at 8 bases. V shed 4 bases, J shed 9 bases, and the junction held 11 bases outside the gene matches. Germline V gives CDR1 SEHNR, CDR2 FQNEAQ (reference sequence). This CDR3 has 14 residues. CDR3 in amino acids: CASSSRTSPHGQYF. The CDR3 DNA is TGTGCCAGCAGCTCCCGGACTAGCCCCCACGGGCAGTACTTC. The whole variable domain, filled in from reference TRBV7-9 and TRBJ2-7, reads DTGVSQNPRHKITKRGQNVTFRCDPISEHNRLYWYRQTLGQGPEFLTYFQNEAQLEKSRLLSDRFSAERPKGSFSTLEIQRTEQGDSAMYLCASSSRTSPHGQYFGPGTRLTVT.

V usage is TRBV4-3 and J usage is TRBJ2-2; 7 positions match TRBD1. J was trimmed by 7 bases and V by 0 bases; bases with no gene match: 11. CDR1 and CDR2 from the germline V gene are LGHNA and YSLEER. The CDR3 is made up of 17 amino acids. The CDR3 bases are TGCGCCAGCAGCCAAGAAAAGGAGCGACAGGGAGTCGGGGAGCTGTTTTTT. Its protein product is CASSQEKERQGVGELFF.

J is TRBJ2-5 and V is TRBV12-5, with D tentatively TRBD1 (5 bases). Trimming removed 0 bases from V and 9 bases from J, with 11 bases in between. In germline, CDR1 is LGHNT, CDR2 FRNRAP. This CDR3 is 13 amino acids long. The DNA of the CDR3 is TGTGCTAGTGGTTTGGTTCGGACAACGGCCCAGTACTTC. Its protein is CASGLVRTTAQYF.

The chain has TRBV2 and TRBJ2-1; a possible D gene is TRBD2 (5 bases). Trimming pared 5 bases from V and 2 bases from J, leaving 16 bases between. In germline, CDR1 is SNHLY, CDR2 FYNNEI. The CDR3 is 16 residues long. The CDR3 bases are TGTGCCAGCAGTCCCTCCACACTAGATACCTACAATGAGCAGTTCTTC. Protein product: CASSPSTLDTYNEQFF.

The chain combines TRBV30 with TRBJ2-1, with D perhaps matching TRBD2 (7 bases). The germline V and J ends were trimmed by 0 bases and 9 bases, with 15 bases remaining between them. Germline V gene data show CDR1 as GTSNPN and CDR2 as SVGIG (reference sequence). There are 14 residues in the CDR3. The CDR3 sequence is CAWSVKAGEGEQFF. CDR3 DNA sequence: TGTGCCTGGAGTGTAAAGGCAGGGGAGGGTGAGCAGTTCTTC.

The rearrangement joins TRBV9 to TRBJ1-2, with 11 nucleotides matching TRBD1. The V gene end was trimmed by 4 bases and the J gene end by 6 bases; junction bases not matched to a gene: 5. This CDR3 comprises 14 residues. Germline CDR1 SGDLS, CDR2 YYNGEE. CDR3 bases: TGTGCCAGCAGCAAGAGGGACAGGGGGAATGGCTACACCTTC. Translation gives CASSKRDRGNGYTF.

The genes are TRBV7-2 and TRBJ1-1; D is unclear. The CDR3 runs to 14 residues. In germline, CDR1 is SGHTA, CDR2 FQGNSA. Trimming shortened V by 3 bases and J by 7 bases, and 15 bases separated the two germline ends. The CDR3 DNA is TGTGCCAGCAGCTTTCCTGAGAGGCGGGGTGAAGCTTTCTTT. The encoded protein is CASSFPERRGEAFF.

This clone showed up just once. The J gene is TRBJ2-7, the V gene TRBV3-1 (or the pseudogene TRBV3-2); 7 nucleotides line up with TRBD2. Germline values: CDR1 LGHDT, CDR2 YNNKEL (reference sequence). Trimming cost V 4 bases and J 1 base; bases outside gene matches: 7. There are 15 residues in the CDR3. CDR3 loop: CASSRSGVASYEQYF. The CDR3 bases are TGTGCCAGCAGCCGAAGCGGGGTAGCGTCCTACGAGCAGTACTTC.

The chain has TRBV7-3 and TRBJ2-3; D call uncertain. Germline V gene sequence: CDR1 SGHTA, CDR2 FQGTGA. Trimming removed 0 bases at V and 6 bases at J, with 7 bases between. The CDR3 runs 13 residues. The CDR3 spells CASSLTTEDTQYF. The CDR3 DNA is TGTGCCAGCAGCTTAACGACTGAGGATACGCAGTATTTT.

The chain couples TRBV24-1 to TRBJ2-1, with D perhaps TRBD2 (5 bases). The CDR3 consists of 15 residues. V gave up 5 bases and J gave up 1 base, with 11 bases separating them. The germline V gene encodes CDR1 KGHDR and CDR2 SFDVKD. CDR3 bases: TGTGCCACCAGTGTCGCTAGCAGTTCCTACAATGAGCAGTTCTTC. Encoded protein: CATSVASSSYNEQFF.

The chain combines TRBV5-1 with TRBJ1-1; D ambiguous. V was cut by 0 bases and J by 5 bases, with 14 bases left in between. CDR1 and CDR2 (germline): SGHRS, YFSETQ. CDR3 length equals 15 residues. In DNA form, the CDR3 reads TGCGCCAGCAGCTTGGCCCAGGCGGGGAATACTGAAGCTTTCTTT. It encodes CASSLAQAGNTEAFF.